This is a list of T cell receptor beta chains from one sample in a study of blood T cell repertoires in COVID-19. Assay: immunoSEQ multiplex PCR; the TCRdb copy retains only in-frame clones and omits some. This sample yields approximately 250,000 clones, of which almost 85% are seen a single time; under 4.5% belongs to the top ten. The sample was peripheral blood. These receptors came from a man between 45 and 60 years old with acute or convalescent COVID-19. Both conserved end residues are part of each CDR3. A D gene is named only where the DNA matches it firmly. Clone size is shown for a subset of rows, as once, few, many or a class of expanded clone.

clone_size cdr3_length j_call d_call v_call cdr3_aa cdr3_nt
NA 14 TRBJ2-7 NA TRBV6-1 CASSDGLGRVEQYF TGTGCCAGCAGTGATGGGCTGGGCCGAGTTGAGCAGTACTTC
NA 15 TRBJ2-7 NA TRBV6-5 CASSYGWAGSYEQYF TGTGCCAGCAGTTACGGGTGGGCAGGTTCTTACGAGCAGTACTTC
few 13 TRBJ2-3 NA TRBV30 CAWSVGGSDTQYF TGTGCCTGGAGTGTTGGGGGGTCAGATACGCAGTATTTT
NA 15 TRBJ2-1 TRBD2 TRBV5-1 CASSLGTSGVHEQFF TGCGCCAGCAGCTTGGGGACTAGCGGGGTGCATGAGCAGTTCTTC
NA 15 TRBJ1-2 TRBD1 TRBV9 CASSLNRGGSYGYTF TGTGCCAGCAGCCTAAACAGGGGAGGTAGCTATGGCTACACCTTC
NA 16 TRBJ2-1 TRBD2 TRBV11-2 CASTLAGVASYNEQFF TGTGCCAGCACCTTAGCGGGAGTAGCTTCCTACAATGAGCAGTTCTTC
NA 12 TRBJ2-1 NA TRBV18 CASSPTNNEQFF TGTGCCAGCTCACCGACAAACAATGAGCAGTTCTTC
few 13 TRBJ1-1 NA TRBV7-3 CASSLGGDTEAFF TGTGCCAGCAGCTTAGGGGGGGACACTGAAGCTTTCTTT
NA 18 TRBJ2-2 TRBD1 TRBV19 CASSRLHGTGPEAGELFF TGTGCCAGTAGCAGATTGCACGGGACAGGGCCTGAGGCCGGGGAGCTGTTTTTT
NA 15 TRBJ2-7 TRBD1 TRBV5-1 CASSLATGTGYEQYF TGCGCCAGCAGCTTAGCTACCGGGACAGGATACGAGCAGTACTTC
NA 14 TRBJ1-2 NA TRBV5-1 CARKEDKPYYGYTF TGCGCCAGAAAAGAGGACAAACCCTACTATGGCTACACCTTC
NA 16 TRBJ2-7 TRBD2 TRBV18 CASSPPGLAGTYEQYF TGTGCCAGCTCACCACCGGGACTAGCGGGGACCTACGAGCAGTACTTC
NA 16 TRBJ1-6 NA TRBV25-1 CASSGERGPLNSPLHF TGTGCCAGCAGTGGGGAGCGAGGGCCCCTTAATTCACCCCTCCACTTT
NA 12 TRBJ2-3 NA TRBV28 CAWGGAADTQYF TGTGCCTGGGGGGGGGCCGCAGATACGCAGTATTTT
NA 13 TRBJ1-6 NA TRBV4-1 CASSLEGDSPLHF TGCGCCAGCAGCCTTGAAGGGGATTCACCCCTCCACTTT
NA 15 TRBJ2-7 NA TRBV6-5 CASSYSSGKPYEQYF TGTGCCAGCAGTTACTCTTCGGGGAAACCCTACGAGCAGTACTTC
NA 15 TRBJ1-3 NA TRBV18 CASSPSGGTGNTIYF TGTGCCAGCTCACCGTCGGGGGGTACCGGAAACACCATATATTTT
NA 13 TRBJ1-6 NA TRBV6-5 CASSHLEGSPLHF TGTGCCAGCAGCCATCTGGAGGGTTCACCCCTCCACTTT
NA 16 TRBJ1-5 TRBD1 TRBV4-1 CASSQEPGQVNQPQHF TGCGCCAGCAGCCAAGAGCCAGGACAGGTAAATCAGCCCCAGCATTTT
NA 15 TRBJ1-5 NA TRBV2 CASSARRALDQPQHF TGTGCCAGCAGTGCCCGCAGGGCCCTGGATCAGCCCCAGCATTTT
NA 15 TRBJ2-3 TRBD2 TRBV7-8 CASSGIAGGADTQYF TGTGCCAGCAGCGGAATAGCGGGAGGTGCAGATACGCAGTATTTT
few 13 TRBJ2-7 TRBD2 TRBV6-5 CASRGRAAGEQYF TGTGCCAGCAGGGGGAGGGCGGCTGGCGAGCAGTACTTC
NA 14 TRBJ1-5 NA TRBV28 CASTQGGGNQPQHF TGTGCCAGCACCCAAGGGGGGGGCAATCAGCCCCAGCATTTT
NA 15 TRBJ2-7 NA TRBV15 CATSREAVPSYEQYF TGTGCCACCAGCAGGGAGGCGGTACCTTCCTACGAGCAGTACTTC
NA 13 TRBJ2-7 NA TRBV13 CASSFTEADEQYF TGTGCCAGCAGCTTTACAGAAGCCGACGAGCAGTACTTC
NA 14 TRBJ2-7 NA TRBV19 CASSIGGLGGEQYF TGTGCCAGTAGTATTGGGGGACTCGGGGGCGAGCAGTACTTC
NA 15 TRBJ1-5 TRBD1 TRBV7-6 CASSLGTGDNQPQHF TGTGCCAGCAGCTTAGGGACAGGGGATAATCAGCCCCAGCATTTT
NA 13 TRBJ2-1 TRBD1 TRBV28 CASSLESRTGRFF TGTGCCAGCAGTTTAGAATCGAGGACAGGACGGTTCTTC
NA 17 TRBJ2-5 NA TRBV5-4 CASSLIGGAGEGETQYF TGTGCCAGCAGCTTGATTGGGGGAGCGGGTGAGGGGGAGACCCAGTACTTC
NA 15 TRBJ1-1 NA TRBV7-9 CASSPQGGQNTEAFF TGTGCCAGCAGCCCCCAAGGGGGACAGAACACTGAAGCTTTCTTT
NA 14 TRBJ2-4 NA TRBV6-5 CASSPRDYKNIQYF TGTGCCAGCAGTCCGCGGGATTACAAAAACATTCAGTACTTC
NA 15 TRBJ1-3 NA TRBV5-1 CASTDTRSSGNTIYF TGCGCCAGCACCGACACCCGAAGCTCTGGAAACACCATATATTTT
NA 12 TRBJ2-7 NA TRBV12-3/TRBV12-4 CASSLPLSEQYF TGTGCCAGCAGTTTACCGCTAAGTGAGCAGTACTTC
once 15 TRBJ2-2 NA TRBV5-1 CASKPPSANTGELFF TGCGCCAGTAAGCCGCCCTCCGCGAACACCGGGGAGCTGTTTTTT
NA 17 TRBJ2-3 NA TRBV5-5 CASSPLSGTFSTDTQYF TGTGCCAGCAGCCCCCTCTCGGGGACATTTAGCACAGATACGCAGTATTTT
NA 13 TRBJ1-2 TRBD1 TRBV5-6 CASSWDRNYGYTF TGTGCCAGCAGCTGGGACAGAAACTATGGCTACACCTTC
NA 16 TRBJ2-1 NA TRBV3-1/TRBV3-2 CASSLASEASYNEQFF TGTGCCAGCAGCCTCGCTAGCGAAGCCTCCTACAATGAGCAGTTCTTC
NA 15 TRBJ2-2 NA TRBV19 CASHPPGVYTGELFF TGTGCCAGCCACCCGCCAGGGGTGTACACCGGGGAGCTGTTTTTT
NA 16 TRBJ2-3 TRBD2 TRBV5-6 CASSFGLAGAGDTQYF TGTGCCAGCAGCTTCGGACTAGCGGGAGCAGGAGATACGCAGTATTTT
NA 15 TRBJ2-1 TRBD1 TRBV6-1 CASSDRGHRINEQFF TGTGCCAGCAGTGACAGGGGGCATCGGATCAATGAGCAGTTCTTC
NA 14 TRBJ1-1 TRBD1 TRBV6-5 CASNPQQGSPEAFF TGTGCCAGCAATCCCCAACAGGGGTCGCCTGAAGCTTTCTTT
NA 13 TRBJ1-2 NA TRBV18 CASSPDRNYGYTF TGTGCCAGCTCACCCGACAGGAACTATGGCTACACCTTC
NA 11 TRBJ1-2 NA TRBV29-1 CSVSTGYGYTF TGCAGCGTCTCGACAGGTTATGGCTACACCTTC
NA 15 TRBJ2-2 TRBD1 TRBV19 CASSRQGPNTGELFF TGTGCCAGTAGTAGACAGGGTCCCAACACCGGGGAGCTGTTTTTT
NA 16 TRBJ1-1 TRBD1 TRBV5-1 CASSLGTGGRGTEAFF TGCGCCAGCAGCTTGGGGACAGGGGGCCGAGGGACTGAAGCTTTCTTT
NA 17 TRBJ2-3 TRBD2 TRBV24-1 CATSQGLSGSFIDTQYF TGTGCCACCAGTCAAGGGCTTAGCGGGAGTTTCATAGATACGCAGTATTTT
NA 16 TRBJ2-1 TRBD2 TRBV12-5 CASASGGESSYNEQFF TGTGCTAGTGCCTCTGGGGGGGAGAGCTCCTACAATGAGCAGTTCTTC
NA 16 TRBJ2-7 NA TRBV21-1 CASSPFPGQVSSEQYF TGTGCCAGCAGCCCCTTCCCGGGACAGGTGTCTTCGGAGCAGTACTTC